The sequence of this T cell receptor (beta chain) was determined in a study of control samples from healthy donors and cancer patients. Libraries were prepared by immunoSEQ multiplex PCR; TCRdb keeps only in-frame clonotypes and omits some of them. This table holds 170,000 or so clones, around 95% found once. The V end was cut by 6 bases, the J end by 1 base, with 9 bases between. Germline V CDR1 and CDR2: LNHDA, SQIVND (reference sequence). The CDR3 has 13 residues. Note on this clone: This sample also contains other DNA sequences that code for the same CDR3.

The sample comprised blood. The chain couples TRBV19 to TRBJ1-1; maybe TRBD1 (6 bases). The TCR sequence derives from a woman in her 40s in good health. CDR3 amino acids: CASSTTGNTEAFF. The CDR3 DNA is TGTGCCAGTAGCACGACAGGGAACACTGAAGCTTTCTTT.